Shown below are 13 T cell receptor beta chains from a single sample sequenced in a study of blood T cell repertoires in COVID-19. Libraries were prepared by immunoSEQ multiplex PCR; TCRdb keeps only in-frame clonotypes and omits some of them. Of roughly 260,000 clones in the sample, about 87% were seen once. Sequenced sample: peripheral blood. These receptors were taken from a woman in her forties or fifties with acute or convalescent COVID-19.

CDR3 in amino acids: CASGEQGVNTEAFF. The CDR3 nucleotides read TGCGCCAGCGGAGAGCAAGGGGTGAACACTGAAGCTTTCTTT. The V and J genes are TRBV5-1 and TRBJ1-1; the D gene is possibly TRBD1 (5 bases). V was cut by 7 bases and J by 0 bases, with 13 bases left in between. Germline CDR1 is SGHRS and CDR2 is YFSETQ. This CDR3 has 14 residues.

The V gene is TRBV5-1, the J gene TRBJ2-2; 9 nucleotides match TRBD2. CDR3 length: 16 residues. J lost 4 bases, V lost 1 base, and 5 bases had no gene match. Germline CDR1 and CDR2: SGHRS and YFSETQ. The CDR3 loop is CASSLLAGVPTGELFF. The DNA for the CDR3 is TGCGCCAGCAGCTTGTTAGCGGGAGTCCCCACCGGGGAGCTGTTTTTT.

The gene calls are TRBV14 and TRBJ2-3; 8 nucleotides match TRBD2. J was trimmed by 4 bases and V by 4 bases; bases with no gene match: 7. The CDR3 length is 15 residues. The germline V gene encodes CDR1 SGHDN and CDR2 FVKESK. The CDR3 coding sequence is TGTGCCAGCAGCCCGAGCGGGAGAGGAGCAGATACGCAGTATTTT. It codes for CASSPSGRGADTQYF.

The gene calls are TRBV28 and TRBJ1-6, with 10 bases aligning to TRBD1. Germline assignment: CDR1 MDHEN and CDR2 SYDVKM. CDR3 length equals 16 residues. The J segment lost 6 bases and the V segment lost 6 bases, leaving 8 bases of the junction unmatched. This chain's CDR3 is CASSRETGGGNSPLHF. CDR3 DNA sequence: TGTGCCAGCAGCCGCGAGACAGGGGGCGGTAATTCACCCCTCCACTTT.

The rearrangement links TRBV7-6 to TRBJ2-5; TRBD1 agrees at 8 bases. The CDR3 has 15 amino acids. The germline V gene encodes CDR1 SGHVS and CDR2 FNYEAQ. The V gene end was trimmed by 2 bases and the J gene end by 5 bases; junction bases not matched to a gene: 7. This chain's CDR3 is CASSLIWTGTETQYF. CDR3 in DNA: TGTGCCAGCAGCTTAATTTGGACAGGGACCGAGACCCAGTACTTC. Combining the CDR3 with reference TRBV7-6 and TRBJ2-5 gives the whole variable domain GAGVSQSPRYKVTKRGQDVALRCDPISGHVSLYWYRQALGQGPEFLTYFNYEAQQDKSGLPNDRFSAERPEGSISTLTIQRTEQRDSAMYRCASSLIWTGTETQYFGPGTRLLVL.

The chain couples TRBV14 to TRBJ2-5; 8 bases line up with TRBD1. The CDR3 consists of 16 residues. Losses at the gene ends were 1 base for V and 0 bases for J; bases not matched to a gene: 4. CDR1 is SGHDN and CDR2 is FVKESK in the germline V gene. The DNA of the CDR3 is TGTGCCAGCAGCCAAGTCGGGACAGGCCACCAAGAGACCCAGTACTTC. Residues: CASSQVGTGHQETQYF.

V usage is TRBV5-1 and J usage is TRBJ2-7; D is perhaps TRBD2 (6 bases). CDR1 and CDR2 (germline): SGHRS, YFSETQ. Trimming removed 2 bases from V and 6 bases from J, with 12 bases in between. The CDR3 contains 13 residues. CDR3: CASSLSRGGEQYF. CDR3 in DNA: TGCGCCAGCAGCTTAAGTAGGGGAGGCGAGCAGTACTTC.

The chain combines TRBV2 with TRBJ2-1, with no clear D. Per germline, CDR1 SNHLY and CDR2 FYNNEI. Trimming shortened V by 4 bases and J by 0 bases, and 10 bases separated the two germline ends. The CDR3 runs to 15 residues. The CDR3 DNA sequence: TGTGCCAGCAGTGTATACATAAGCTCCTACAATGAGCAGTTCTTC. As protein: CASSVYISSYNEQFF. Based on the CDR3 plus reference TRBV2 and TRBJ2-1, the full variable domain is EPEVTQTPSHQVTQMGQEVILRCVPISNHLYFYWYRQILGQKVEFLVSFYNNEISEKSEIFDDQFSVERPDGSNFTLKIRSTKLEDSAMYFCASSVYISSYNEQFFGPGTRLTVL.

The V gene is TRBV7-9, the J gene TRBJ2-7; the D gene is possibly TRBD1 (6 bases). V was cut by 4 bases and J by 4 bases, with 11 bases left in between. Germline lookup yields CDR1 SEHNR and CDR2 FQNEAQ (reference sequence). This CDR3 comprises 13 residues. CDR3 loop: CASSSGQLYEQYF. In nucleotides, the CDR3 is TGTGCCAGCAGCTCCGGACAGTTATACGAGCAGTACTTC.

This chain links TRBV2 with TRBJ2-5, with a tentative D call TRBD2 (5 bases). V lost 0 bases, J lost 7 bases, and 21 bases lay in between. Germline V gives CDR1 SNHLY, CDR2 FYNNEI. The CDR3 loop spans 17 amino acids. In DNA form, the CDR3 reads TGTGCCAGCAGTGAAGCTGTAAGGGTGACGGGATTCGGGACCCAGTACTTC. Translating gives CASSEAVRVTGFGTQYF.

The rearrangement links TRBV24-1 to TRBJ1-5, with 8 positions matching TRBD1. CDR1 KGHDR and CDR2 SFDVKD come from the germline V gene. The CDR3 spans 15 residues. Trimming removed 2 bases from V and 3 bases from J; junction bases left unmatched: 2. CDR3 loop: CATSDSGQDNQPQHF. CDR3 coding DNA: TGTGCCACCAGTGATTCGGGACAGGACAATCAGCCCCAGCATTTT.

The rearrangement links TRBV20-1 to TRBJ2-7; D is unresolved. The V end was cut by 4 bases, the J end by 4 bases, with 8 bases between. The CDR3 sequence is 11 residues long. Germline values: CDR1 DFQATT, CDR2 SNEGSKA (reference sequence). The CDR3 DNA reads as TGCAGTGCTAAGACAAGTTACGAGCAGTACTTC. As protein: CSAKTSYEQYF.

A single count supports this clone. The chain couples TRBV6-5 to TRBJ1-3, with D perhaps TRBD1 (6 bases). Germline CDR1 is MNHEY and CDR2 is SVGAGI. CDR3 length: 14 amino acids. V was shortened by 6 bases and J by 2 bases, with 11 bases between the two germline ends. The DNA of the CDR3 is TGTGCCAGCAGACAGGGTTCTGCTGGAAACACCATATATTTT. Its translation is CASRQGSAGNTIYF.